The 17 T cell receptor beta chains below come from one sample, sequenced in a study of blood T cell repertoires in COVID-19. Libraries were prepared by immunoSEQ multiplex PCR; TCRdb keeps only in-frame clonotypes and omits some of them. The sample has roughly 230,000 clones; around nine tenths are singletons. Sequenced sample: PBMCs or T cells enriched from blood (not recorded which). The receptors shown here come from a young man in a cohort exposed to, infected with or recovered from COVID-19 (not recorded which).

The CDR3 DNA is TGTGCCATCAGTGGATCCGGGGGAGAAGCTTTCTTT. This translates into CAISGSGGEAFF. This chain uses TRBV10-3 with TRBJ1-1, with D possibly TRBD1 on 5 matching bases. This CDR3 has 12 residues. Trimming shortened V by 4 bases and J by 8 bases, and 11 bases separated the two germline ends. In germline, CDR1 is ENHRY, CDR2 SYGVKD.

To note about this clone: At the DNA level, this CDR3 is encoded by other sequences in the same sample as well. This chain connects TRBV6-5 to TRBJ1-2; D unclear. The CDR3 extends over 13 amino acids. Germline V gene data show CDR1 as MNHEY and CDR2 as SVGAGI. The V end lost 0 bases, the J end lost 6 bases, and 8 bases lay between the germline ends. This CDR3 reads CASSYSTGDGYTF. DNA of the CDR3: TGTGCCAGCAGTTACTCGACCGGGGATGGCTACACCTTC.

The chain is built from TRBV4-3 and TRBJ1-3, with D possibly matching TRBD1 (6 bases). V lost 0 bases and J 6 bases, leaving 12 bases between the germline ends. Germline CDR1 reads LGHNA; CDR2 reads YSLEER. CDR3 length: 15 amino acids. In DNA form, the CDR3 reads TGCGCCAGCAGCCAAGACGTCAGGGGAATAAACACCATATATTTT. Protein product: CASSQDVRGINTIYF.

This clone was picked up one time. The rearrangement joins TRBV28 to TRBJ2-2; 9 bases are shared with TRBD2. This CDR3 has 19 residues. The germline CDR1 and CDR2 sequences are MDHEN and SYDVKM. J gave up 1 base and V 6 bases, and 15 bases lay outside the gene matches. CDR3 in amino acids: CASRTDTPGLALNTGELFF. Written as DNA, the CDR3 is TGTGCCAGCAGAACCGACACTCCGGGACTAGCCTTGAACACCGGGGAGCTGTTTTTT.

V gene TRBV28 combines with J gene TRBJ1-1, with D tentatively TRBD1 (6 bases). V was clipped by 1 base and J by 3 bases, with 15 bases between them. CDR1 and CDR2 (germline): MDHEN, SYDVKM. CDR3 length: 16 residues. The CDR3 spells CASSLSGGAGYTEAFF. CDR3 coding DNA: TGTGCCAGCAGTTTATCTGGGGGGGCAGGTTACACTGAAGCTTTCTTT.

The chain links TRBV6-2 or TRBV6-3 to TRBJ2-1, with D possibly TRBD1 on 6 matching bases. V lost 6 bases and J lost 4, with 16 bases in between. Germline values: CDR1 MNHEY, CDR2 SVGEGT. The CDR3 is 15 residues long. CDR3 sequence: CASSTRDTGYNEQFF. The CDR3 DNA is TGTGCCAGCAGCACCCGGGACACAGGATACAATGAGCAGTTCTTC.

The chain links TRBV13 to TRBJ1-2, with a tentative D call TRBD1 (5 bases). Trimming removed 5 bases at V and 6 bases at J, with 25 bases between. Germline-derived CDR1 and CDR2 are PRHDT and FYEKMQ (reference sequence). The CDR3 totals 17 residues. The CDR3 sequence: CASSHPSAEGGAHGYTF. CDR3 DNA: TGTGCCAGCAGCCACCCCTCGGCGGAGGGAGGGGCCCATGGCTACACCTTC.

The rearrangement uses TRBV9 and TRBJ2-2; D remains unclear. The V and J ends lost 3 bases and 6 bases respectively, with 12 bases between them. Germline V lookup: CDR1 SGDLS, CDR2 YYNGEE. The CDR3 runs 14 residues. This CDR3 reads CASSGRVSSGELFF. In DNA, the CDR3 is TGTGCCAGCAGCGGACGGGTCAGCTCCGGGGAGCTGTTTTTT.

The rearrangement joins TRBV7-9 to TRBJ1-3; D is ambiguous. CDR1 is SEHNR, CDR2 FQNEAQ, per germline (reference sequence). The CDR3 is 15 residues long. Between the trimmed V and J ends, which lost 5 bases and 4 bases, there was a span of 15 bases. CDR3 coding DNA: TGTGCCAGCAGCCCCCGGCCGGGATCAGGAAACACCATATATTTT. It encodes CASSPRPGSGNTIYF.

V usage is TRBV5-8 and J usage is TRBJ2-3; possibly TRBD1 for D (6 bases). From germline, CDR1 is SGHTS and CDR2 YDEGEE. V dropped 4 bases and J dropped 0 bases, with 15 bases sitting between them. This CDR3 has 16 amino acids. The CDR3 coding sequence is TGTGCCAGCAGCCCCGGACAGAAAATTAGCACAGATACGCAGTATTTT. It yields the protein CASSPGQKISTDTQYF.

The rearrangement uses TRBV4-2 and TRBJ1-5; the D is unclear. The length of the CDR3 is 14 residues. Germline CDR1 LGHNA, CDR2 YNFKEQ. V lost 0 bases, J lost 10 bases, and 13 bases lay in between. The CDR3 DNA reads as TGTGCCAGCAGCCAAGATTCGTCCTCAGAACCCCAGCATTTT. This encodes CASSQDSSSEPQHF.

This chain links TRBV5-8 with TRBJ2-1; no clear D. Trimming left V 6 bases short and J 3 bases short, with 10 bases between. Germline lookup yields CDR1 SGHTS and CDR2 YDEGEE. CDR3 length: 13 residues. The DNA for the CDR3 is TGTGCCAGCACCGTACAGATCTACAATGAGCAGTTCTTC. It yields the protein CASTVQIYNEQFF.

The rearrangement uses TRBV28 and TRBJ1-3, with 8 bases identical to TRBD1. Germline assignment: CDR1 MDHEN and CDR2 SYDVKM. After removal of 3 bases from V and 8 bases from J, the junction contained 9 bases not matched to a gene. The CDR3 runs 15 residues. The CDR3 region is CASSFPTTGADTIYF. CDR3 DNA sequence: TGTGCCAGCAGTTTTCCAACGACAGGGGCAGACACCATATATTTT.

This clone was recorded a few times. This sequence joins TRBV7-3 and TRBJ2-3; the match to TRBD2 covers 10 bases. The CDR3 extends over 18 amino acids. Germline V gene lookup returns CDR1 SGHTA and CDR2 FQGTGA. The J segment lost 6 bases and the V segment lost 4 bases, leaving 16 bases of the junction unmatched. Here the CDR3 reads CASSSREISGRLADTQYF. CDR3 DNA: TGTGCCAGCAGCTCTCGCGAGATTAGCGGGAGGTTGGCGGATACGCAGTATTTT.

The chain carries TRBV7-9 and TRBJ2-1; the match to TRBD2 covers 10 bases. Germline V gives CDR1 SEHNR, CDR2 FQNEAQ (reference sequence). CDR3 length: 18 residues. V dropped 7 bases and J dropped 0; count of bases not matched to a gene: 12. CDR3 amino acids: CASTLRVASGSSYNEQFF. For the CDR3, the DNA is TGTGCCAGCACCCTTAGGGTGGCTAGCGGGAGCTCCTACAATGAGCAGTTCTTC.

The chain recombines TRBV9 with TRBJ2-3; 7 positions agree with TRBD1. Per germline, CDR1 SGDLS and CDR2 YYNGEE. The CDR3 sequence is 15 residues long. The J segment lost 0 bases and the V segment lost 5 bases, leaving 6 bases of the junction unmatched. In DNA, the CDR3 is TGTGCCAGCAGACCGGGACAGTCCAGCACAGATACGCAGTATTTT. This gives the protein CASRPGQSSTDTQYF. The entire variable domain, with the rest obtained from reference TRBV9 and TRBJ2-3, is as follows: DSGVTQTPKHLITATGQRVTLRCSPRSGDLSVYWYQQSLDQGLQFLIQYYNGEERAKGNILERFSAQQFPDLHSELNLSSLELGDSALYFCASRPGQSSTDTQYFGPGTRLTVL.

The chain links TRBV27 to TRBJ1-6, with 7 nucleotides matching TRBD1. V lost 7 bases and J lost 3; bases outside the gene matches: 3. The germline V gene has CDR1 MNHEY and CDR2 SMNVEV (reference sequence). The CDR3 is made up of 14 amino acids. The CDR3 loop is CASTSGGYNSPLHF. The CDR3 coding sequence is TGTGCCAGCACTTCAGGGGGCTATAATTCACCCCTCCACTTT.